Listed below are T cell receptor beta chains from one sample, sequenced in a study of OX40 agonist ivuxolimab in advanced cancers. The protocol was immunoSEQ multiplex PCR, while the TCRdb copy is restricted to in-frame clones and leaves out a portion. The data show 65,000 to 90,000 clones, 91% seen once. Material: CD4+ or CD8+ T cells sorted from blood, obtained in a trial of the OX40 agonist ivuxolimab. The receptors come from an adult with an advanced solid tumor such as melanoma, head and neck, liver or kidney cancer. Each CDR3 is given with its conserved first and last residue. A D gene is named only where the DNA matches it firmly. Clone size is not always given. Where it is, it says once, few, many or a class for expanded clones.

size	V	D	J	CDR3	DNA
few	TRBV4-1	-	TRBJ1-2	CASSQGETEIVYGYTF	TGCGCCAGCAGCCAAGGGGAGACAGAGATCGTCTATGGCTACACCTTC
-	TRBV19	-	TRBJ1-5	CASSVTSFSNQPQHF	TGTGCCAGTAGTGTTACATCGTTTAGCAATCAGCCCCAGCATTTT
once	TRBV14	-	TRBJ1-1	CASSQEDSNTEAFF	TGTGCCAGCAGCCAAGAGGACTCGAACACTGAAGCTTTCTTT
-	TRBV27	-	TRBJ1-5	CASRHGVYQPQHF	TGTGCCAGCCGACACGGAGTTTATCAGCCCCAGCATTTT
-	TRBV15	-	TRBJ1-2	CATSRDGQRTYGYTF	TGTGCCACCAGCAGAGATGGACAGCGGACCTATGGCTACACCTTC
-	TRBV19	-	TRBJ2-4	CASSIVEGGQNIQYF	TGTGCCAGTAGTATAGTCGAGGGAGGTCAGAACATTCAGTACTTC
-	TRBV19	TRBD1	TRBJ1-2	CASSPAPGMAGQGPGYTF	TGTGCCAGTAGTCCGGCGCCAGGCATGGCGGGACAGGGGCCTGGCTACACCTTC
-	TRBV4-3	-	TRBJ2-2	CASSQDFWSGELFF	TGCGCCAGCAGCCAAGATTTCTGGTCCGGGGAGCTGTTTTTT
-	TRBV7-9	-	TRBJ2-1	CASSLAFPIEQFF	TGTGCCAGCAGCTTAGCGTTTCCCATTGAGCAGTTCTTC
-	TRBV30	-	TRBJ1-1	CAWSVTGTEAFF	TGTGCCTGGAGCGTGACAGGCACTGAAGCTTTCTTT
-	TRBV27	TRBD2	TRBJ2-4	CASSLRPLAGGHIQYF	TGTGCCAGCAGCCTAAGACCTCTAGCGGGAGGTCACATTCAGTACTTC
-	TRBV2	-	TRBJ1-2	CASPGPGNGYTF	TGTGCCAGCCCGGGTCCCGGGAATGGCTACACCTTC
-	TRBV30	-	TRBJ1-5	CAWGTENSNQPQHF	TGTGCCTGGGGGACGGAAAATAGCAATCAGCCCCAGCATTTT
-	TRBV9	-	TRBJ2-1	CASAGHSYNEQFF	TGTGCCAGTGCAGGGCACTCCTACAATGAGCAGTTCTTC
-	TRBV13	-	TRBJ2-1	CASRSGSGGNEQFF	TGTGCCAGCAGGAGCGGCTCTGGGGGGAATGAGCAGTTCTTC
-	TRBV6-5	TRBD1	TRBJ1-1	CASSHGQGNTEAFF	TGTGCCAGCAGTCACGGACAGGGGAACACTGAAGCTTTCTTT
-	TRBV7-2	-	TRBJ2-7	CASSFFRGYEQYF	TGTGCCAGCAGCTTTTTCCGAGGATACGAGCAGTACTTC